The T cell receptor beta chain under discussion was sequenced for a study of cytomegalovirus exposure and HLA in healthy donors. General study results and limits: Judged likely to be a sequencing artifact was a cluster of highly shared sequence variants. Later on, a genetic analysis was performed. It linked a missense variant in DCLRE1C with V- and J-gene trimming of TCR beta. In vitro data verified a few CMV-associated chains as specific for CMV antigens. Common viral pathogens seemed to be connected with several of the most significant clusters, according to a later analysis.

As concerns this clone: What it binds is not known.

Researchers ran the PCR with 60 Vbeta and 13 Jbeta primers. Assay used: immunoSEQ multiplex PCR; TCRdb lists only in-frame clones, some missing. The sample has about 200,000 clones. This CDR3 comprises 14 residues. CDR1 MGHRA and CDR2 YSYEKL come from the germline V gene. The V gene end was trimmed by 4 bases and the J gene end by 5 bases; junction bases not matched to a gene: 5. The sample comprised PBMCs. The J gene is TRBJ2-5, the V gene TRBV4-1; 9 nucleotides agree with TRBD2. This TCR derives from a boy between 10 and 17 years old in good health and CMV-seronegative. CDR3 region: CASSRGGAGETQYF. The DNA for the CDR3 is TGCGCCAGCAGCCGCGGGGGGGCCGGGGAGACCCAGTACTTC.